The 10 T cell receptor beta chains given below trace back to one sample, sequenced in a study of neurological immune-mediated disorders. Time point: longitudinal time-point 1 (baseline). MiXCR, applied by TCRdb to the 5' RACE reads, yields one record per CDR3 protein. The data hold tens of thousands of distinct CDR3 sequences, with roughly 13% observed a single time. The specimen sequenced was PBMCs. All receptors come from a female donor with HTLV-1-associated myelopathy (HAM/TSP).

This clonotype has just a few counts. V and J are TRBV7-2 and TRBJ2-7, with D uncertain. V dropped 1 base and J dropped 2 bases, with 9 bases sitting between them. The CDR3 has 14 residues. The germline CDR1 and CDR2 sequences are SGHTA and FQGNSA. The CDR3 DNA sequence: TGTGCCAGCAGCTTAGTGGGTGGCCCCTACGAGCAGTACTTC. Its translation is CASSLVGGPYEQYF. The whole variable domain, filled in from reference TRBV7-2 and TRBJ2-7, reads GAGVSQSPSNKVTEKGKDVELRCDPISGHTALYWYRQSLGQGLEFLIYFQGNSAPDKSGLPSDRFSAERTGGSVSTLTIQRTQQEDSAVYLCASSLVGGPYEQYFGPGTRLTVT.

Ten or more counts support this clonotype. This chain connects TRBV28 to TRBJ2-5, with D possibly TRBD2 on 5 matching bases. This CDR3 has 14 residues. Trimming took 1 base from V and 7 from J, leaving 13 bases between them. Germline V gives CDR1 MDHEN, CDR2 SYDVKM. The CDR3 spells CASSLSSHRGTQYF. Written as DNA, the CDR3 is TGTGCCAGCAGTTTATCCTCTCACCGGGGGACCCAGTACTTC.

A note on this clonotype: A clone one base away is much larger, so this may be a read error. The J gene is TRBJ2-6, the V gene TRBV5-1, with D perhaps matching TRBD1 or TRBD2 (5 bases each). The CDR3 extends over 15 amino acids. The germline CDR1 and CDR2 sequences are SGHRS and YFSETQ. The CDR3 sequence is CASSLVARGANILTF. The CDR3 coding sequence is TGCGCCAGCAGCTTAGTCGCAAGAGGGGCCAACATCCTGACTTTC. Based on the CDR3 plus reference TRBV5-1 and TRBJ2-6, the full variable domain is KAGVTQTPRYLIKTRGQQVTLSCSPISGHRSVSWYQQTPGQGLQFLFEYFSETQRNKGNFPGRFSGRQFSNSRSEMNVSTLELGDSALYLCASSLVARGANILTFGAGSRLTVL.

Many counts were recorded for this clonotype. Because the CDR3's place on the DNA is in doubt, the DNA is left out and the CDR3 is given as listed by TCRdb. The chain combines TRBV28 with TRBJ2-5; TRBD2 is the table's D call, not checked against the DNA. The germline V gene has CDR1 MDHEN and CDR2 SYDVKM. 14 amino acids form the CDR3, both terminal residues included. The CDR3: CASSFLAGRETQYF.

This clonotype was seen many times. The J gene is TRBJ2-3, the V gene TRBV20-1; TRBD2 matches at 10 bases. The trim removed 0 bases at V and 2 bases at J, leaving 5 bases unmatched. The germline V gene has CDR1 DFQATT and CDR2 SNEGSKA (reference sequence). This CDR3 region has 16 residues. The CDR3 region is CSARDLAGGFTDTQYF. In nucleotides, the CDR3 is TGCAGTGCTAGAGATTTAGCGGGGGGTTTCACAGATACGCAGTATTTT.

This clonotype was seen many times. The V and J genes are TRBV5-1 and TRBJ2-3; 12 bases match TRBD1. Germline CDR1 and CDR2: SGHRS and YFSETQ. The CDR3 is 15 amino acids. V lost 5 bases and J lost 6; bases outside the gene matches: 7. As DNA, the CDR3 is TGCGCCAGCAGAAATTCGGGACAGGGGGCGGATACGCAGTATTTT. It specifies CASRNSGQGADTQYF.

This clonotype was detected many times. The rearrangement joins TRBV12-3 or TRBV12-4 to TRBJ1-4, with D uncertain. The ends were cut back, 2 bases at V and 8 bases at J, with 3 bases in the middle. The CDR3 sequence is 11 residues long. CDR3 region: CASSLREKLFF. In DNA form, the CDR3 reads TGTGCCAGCAGTTTAAGGGAAAAACTGTTTTTT.

This clonotype came up many times. This rearrangement joins TRBV27 to TRBJ2-1, with 7 nucleotides matching TRBD1. Losses at the gene ends were 6 bases for V and 6 bases for J; bases not matched to a gene: 8. The CDR3 length is 14 residues. CDR1 is MNHEY and CDR2 is SMNVEV in the germline V gene (reference sequence). CDR3 nucleotide sequence: TGTGCCAGCAGCTTGATGGGACAGAGCAATGAGCAGTTCTTC. Its translation: CASSLMGQSNEQFF.

On this clonotype itself: Just one base apart from a much larger clone, this may be a read error. V and J are TRBV13 and TRBJ2-3, with D perhaps matching TRBD1 (6 bases). The V end was cut by 4 bases, the J end by 4 bases, with 15 bases between. Germline V CDR1 and CDR2: PRHDT, FYEKMQ (reference sequence). The CDR3 is made up of 15 amino acids. In DNA, the CDR3 is TGTGCCAGCAGCTCCCATCAGGGGTTAGCAGATACGCAGTATTTT. Encoded protein: CASSSHQGLADTQYF.

This clonotype was counted ten times or more. The chain links TRBV5-1 to TRBJ2-5, with D unresolved. Germline CDR1 is SGHRS and CDR2 is YFSETQ. The CDR3 sequence is 13 residues long. V lost 1 base, J lost 4 bases, and 8 bases lay in between. CDR3 residues: CASSLTPPETQYF. CDR3 coding DNA: TGCGCCAGCAGCTTGACTCCTCCAGAGACCCAGTACTTC.